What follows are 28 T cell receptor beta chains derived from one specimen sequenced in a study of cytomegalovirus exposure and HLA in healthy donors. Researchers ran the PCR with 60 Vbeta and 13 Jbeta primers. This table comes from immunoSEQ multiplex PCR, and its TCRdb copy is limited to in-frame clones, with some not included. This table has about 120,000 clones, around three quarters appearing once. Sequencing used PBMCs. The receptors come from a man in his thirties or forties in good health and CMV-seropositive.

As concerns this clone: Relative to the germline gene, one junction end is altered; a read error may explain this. CDR3: CSSSLETGYGYTF. CDR3 coding DNA: TGTTCCAGCAGCTTGGAGACAGGCTATGGCTACACCTTC. The rearrangement joins TRBV7-9 to TRBJ1-2, with D possibly TRBD1 on 6 matching bases. The CDR3 spans 13 residues. Germline V lookup: CDR1 SEHNR, CDR2 FQNEAQ (reference sequence).

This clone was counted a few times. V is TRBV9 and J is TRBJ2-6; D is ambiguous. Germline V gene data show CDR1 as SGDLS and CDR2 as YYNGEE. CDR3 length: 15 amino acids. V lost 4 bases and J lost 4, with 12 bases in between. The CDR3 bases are TGTGCCAGCAGCCCAAAGACATCGGGGGCCAACGTCCTGACTTTC. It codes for CASSPKTSGANVLTF. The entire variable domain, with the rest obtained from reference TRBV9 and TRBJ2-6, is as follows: DSGVTQTPKHLITATGQRVTLRCSPRSGDLSVYWYQQSLDQGLQFLIQYYNGEERAKGNILERFSAQQFPDLHSELNLSSLELGDSALYFCASSPKTSGANVLTFGAGSRLTVL.

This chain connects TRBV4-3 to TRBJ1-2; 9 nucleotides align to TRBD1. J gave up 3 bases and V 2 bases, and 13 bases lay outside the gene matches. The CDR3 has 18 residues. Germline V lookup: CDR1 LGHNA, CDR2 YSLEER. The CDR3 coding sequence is TGCGCCAGCAGCCAACAGATGGGCTACAGGGGGCGGGACTATGGCTACACCTTC. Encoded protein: CASSQQMGYRGRDYGYTF.

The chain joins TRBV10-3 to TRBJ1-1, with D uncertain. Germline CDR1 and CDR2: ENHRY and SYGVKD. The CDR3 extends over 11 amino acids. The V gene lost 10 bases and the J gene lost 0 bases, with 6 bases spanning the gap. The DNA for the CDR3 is TGTGCCAGCGGGGTGAACACTGAAGCTTTCTTT. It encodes CASGVNTEAFF.

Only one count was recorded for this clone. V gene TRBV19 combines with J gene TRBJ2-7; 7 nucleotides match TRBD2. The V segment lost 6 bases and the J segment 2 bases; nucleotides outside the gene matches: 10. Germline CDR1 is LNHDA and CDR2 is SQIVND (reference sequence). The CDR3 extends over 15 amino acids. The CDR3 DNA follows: TGTGCCAGTAGCAAGGAGTTCGGGGGGACCTACGAGCAGTACTTC. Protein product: CASSKEFGGTYEQYF.

CDR3 DNA: TGTGCCAGCAGTTACACAGGGACCTCCCAAGAGACCCAGTACTTC. This encodes CASSYTGTSQETQYF. V and J are TRBV6-5 and TRBJ2-5, with D possibly matching TRBD1 (6 bases). The CDR3 is 15 amino acids. The V end lost 2 bases, the J end lost 1 base, and 11 bases lay between the germline ends. Germline-derived CDR1 and CDR2 are MNHEY and SVGAGI.

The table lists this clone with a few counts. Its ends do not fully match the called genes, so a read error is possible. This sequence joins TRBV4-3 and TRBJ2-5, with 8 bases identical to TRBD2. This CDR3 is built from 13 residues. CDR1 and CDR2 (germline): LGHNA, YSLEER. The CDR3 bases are TGCGCCAGCAGCCAACGCCCGGGACTAGTGGGGAACTTC. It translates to CASSQRPGLVGNF.

DNA for the CDR3: TGTGCCAGCAGTTACGGCGGCTACCAAGAGACCCAGTACTTC. It encodes CASSYGGYQETQYF. The chain joins TRBV6-6 to TRBJ2-5; D gene unclear. The V and J ends lost 2 bases and 0 bases respectively, with 7 bases between them. CDR3 length: 14 residues. Per the germline V gene, CDR1 is MNHNY and CDR2 is SVGAGI (reference sequence).

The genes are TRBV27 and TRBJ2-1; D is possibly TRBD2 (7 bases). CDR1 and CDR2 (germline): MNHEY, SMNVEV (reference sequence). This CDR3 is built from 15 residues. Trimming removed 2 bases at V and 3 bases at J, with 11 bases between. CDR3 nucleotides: TGTGCCAGCAGTTTAAGGGGGGGACTCTACAATGAGCAGTTCTTC. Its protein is CASSLRGGLYNEQFF.

The CDR3 here is CASSQASGTGDEKLFF. The DNA of the CDR3 is TGCGCCAGCAGCCAAGCATCCGGGACAGGGGATGAAAAACTGTTTTTT. V gene TRBV4-3 combines with J gene TRBJ1-4; 10 bases align to TRBD1. V lost 1 base to trimming and J lost 6 bases; unmatched junction nucleotides: 5. CDR3 length: 16 amino acids. The V gene's germline CDR1 is LGHNA and CDR2 YSLEER.

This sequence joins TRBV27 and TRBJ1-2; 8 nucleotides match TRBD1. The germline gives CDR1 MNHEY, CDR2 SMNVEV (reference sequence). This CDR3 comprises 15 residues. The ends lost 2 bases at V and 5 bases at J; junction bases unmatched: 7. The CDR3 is CASSLARDRLYGYTF. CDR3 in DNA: TGTGCCAGCAGTTTAGCCCGGGACAGGCTATATGGCTACACCTTC.

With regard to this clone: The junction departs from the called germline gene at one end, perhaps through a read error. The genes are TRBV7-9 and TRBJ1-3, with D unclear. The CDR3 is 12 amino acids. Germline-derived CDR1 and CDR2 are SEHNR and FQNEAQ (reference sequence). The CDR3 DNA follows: TGTTCCAGCAGCTTGGCCGGAAACACCATATATTTT. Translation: CSSSLAGNTIYF.

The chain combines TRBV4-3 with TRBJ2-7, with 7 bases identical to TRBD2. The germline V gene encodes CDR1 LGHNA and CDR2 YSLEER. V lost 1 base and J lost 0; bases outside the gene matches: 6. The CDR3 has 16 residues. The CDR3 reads CASSQVWTRSSYEQYF. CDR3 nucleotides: TGCGCCAGCAGCCAAGTCTGGACTAGGAGCTCCTACGAGCAGTACTTC.

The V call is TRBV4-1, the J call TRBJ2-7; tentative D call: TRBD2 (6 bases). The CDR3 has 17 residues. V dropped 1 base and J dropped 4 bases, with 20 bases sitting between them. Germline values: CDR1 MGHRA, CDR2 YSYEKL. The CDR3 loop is CASSQVAAGLLDYEQYF. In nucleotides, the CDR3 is TGCGCCAGCAGCCAAGTCGCCGCGGGACTTTTGGATTACGAGCAGTACTTC.

In nucleotides, the CDR3 is TGTGCCAGCAGCTTAGACAGACCCTCATCACCCCTCCACTTT. It specifies CASSLDRPSSPLHF. The chain combines TRBV7-6 with TRBJ1-6; D call uncertain. This CDR3 contains 14 residues. The V end lost 1 base, the J end lost 10 bases, and 11 bases lay between the germline ends. Looked up from germline, CDR1 is SGHVS and CDR2 is FNYEAQ.

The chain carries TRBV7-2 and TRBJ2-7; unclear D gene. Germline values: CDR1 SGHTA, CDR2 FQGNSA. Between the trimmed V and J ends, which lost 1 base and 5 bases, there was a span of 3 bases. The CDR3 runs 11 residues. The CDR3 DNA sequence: TGTGCCAGCAGCTTAGGCGACGAGCAGTACTTC. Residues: CASSLGDEQYF.

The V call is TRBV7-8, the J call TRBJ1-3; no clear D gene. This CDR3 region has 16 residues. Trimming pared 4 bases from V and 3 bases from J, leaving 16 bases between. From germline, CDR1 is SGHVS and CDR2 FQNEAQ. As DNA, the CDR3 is TGTGCCAGCAGCTCTCTTGTGGTTCCCAGTGGAAACACCATATATTTT. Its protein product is CASSSLVVPSGNTIYF.

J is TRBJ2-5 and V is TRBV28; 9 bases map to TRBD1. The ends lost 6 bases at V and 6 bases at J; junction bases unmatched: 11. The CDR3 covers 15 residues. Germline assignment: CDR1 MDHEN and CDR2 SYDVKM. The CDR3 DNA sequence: TGTGCCAGCAGCCGGCCCCCGGGACAGGGAAAGACCCAGTACTTC. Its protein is CASSRPPGQGKTQYF.

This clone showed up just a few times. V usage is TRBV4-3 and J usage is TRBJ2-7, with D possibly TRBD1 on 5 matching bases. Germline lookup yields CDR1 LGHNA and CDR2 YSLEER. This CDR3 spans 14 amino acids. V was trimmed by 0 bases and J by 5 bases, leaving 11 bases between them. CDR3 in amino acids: CASSQDRVGNEQYF. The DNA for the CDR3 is TGCGCCAGCAGCCAAGACAGGGTAGGGAACGAGCAGTACTTC.

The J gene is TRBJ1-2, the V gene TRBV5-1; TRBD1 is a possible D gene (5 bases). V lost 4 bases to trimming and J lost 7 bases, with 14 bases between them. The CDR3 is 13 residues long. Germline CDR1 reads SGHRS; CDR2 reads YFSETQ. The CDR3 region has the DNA TGCGCCAGCAGCCAGGGATCTGGCTCTGGCTACACCTTC. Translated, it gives CASSQGSGSGYTF.

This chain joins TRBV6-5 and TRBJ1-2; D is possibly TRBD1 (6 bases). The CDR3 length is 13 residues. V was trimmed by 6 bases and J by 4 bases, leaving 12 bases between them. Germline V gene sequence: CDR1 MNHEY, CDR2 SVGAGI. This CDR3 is CASSMTGLYGYTF. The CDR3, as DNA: TGTGCCAGCAGCATGACAGGCCTCTATGGCTACACCTTC.

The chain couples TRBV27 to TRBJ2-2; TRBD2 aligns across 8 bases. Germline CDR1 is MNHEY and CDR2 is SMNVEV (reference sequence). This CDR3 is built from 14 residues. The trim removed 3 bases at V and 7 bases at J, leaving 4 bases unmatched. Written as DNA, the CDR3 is TGTGCCAGCAGTTTCACGGGGGGGATCGGGGAGCTGTTTTTT. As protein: CASSFTGGIGELFF.

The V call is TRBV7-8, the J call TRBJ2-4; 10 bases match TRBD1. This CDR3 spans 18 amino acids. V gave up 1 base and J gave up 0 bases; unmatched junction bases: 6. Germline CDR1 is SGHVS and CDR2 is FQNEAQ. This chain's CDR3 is CASSLDLGQGGAKNIQYF. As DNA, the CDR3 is TGTGCCAGCAGCTTAGATCTCGGACAGGGGGGAGCCAAAAACATTCAGTACTTC. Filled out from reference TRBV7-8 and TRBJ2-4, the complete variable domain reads GAGVSQSPRYKVAKRGQDVALRCDPISGHVSLFWYQQALGQGPEFLTYFQNEAQLDKSGLPSDRFFAERPEGSVSTLKIQRTQQEDSAVYLCASSLDLGQGGAKNIQYFGAGTRLSVL.

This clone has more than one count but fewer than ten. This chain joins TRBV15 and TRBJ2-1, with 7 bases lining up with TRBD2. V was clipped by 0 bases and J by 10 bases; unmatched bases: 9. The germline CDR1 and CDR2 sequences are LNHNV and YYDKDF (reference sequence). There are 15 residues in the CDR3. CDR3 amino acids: CATSRERLAGNEQFF. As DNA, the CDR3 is TGTGCCACCAGCAGAGAAAGACTAGCAGGGAACGAGCAGTTCTTC. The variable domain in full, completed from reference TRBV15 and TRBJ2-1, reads DAMVIQNPRYQVTQFGKPVTLSCSQTLNHNVMYWYQQKSSQAPKLLFHYYDKDFNNEADTPDNFQSRRPNTSFCFLDIRSPGLGDTAMYLCATSRERLAGNEQFFGPGTRLTVL.

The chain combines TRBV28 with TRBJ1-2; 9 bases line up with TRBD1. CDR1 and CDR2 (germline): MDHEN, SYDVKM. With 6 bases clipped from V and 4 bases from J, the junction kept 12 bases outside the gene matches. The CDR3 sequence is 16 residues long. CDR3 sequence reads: CASSPHPGQGTYGYTF. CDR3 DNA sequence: TGTGCCAGCAGCCCCCACCCGGGACAGGGAACCTATGGCTACACCTTC.

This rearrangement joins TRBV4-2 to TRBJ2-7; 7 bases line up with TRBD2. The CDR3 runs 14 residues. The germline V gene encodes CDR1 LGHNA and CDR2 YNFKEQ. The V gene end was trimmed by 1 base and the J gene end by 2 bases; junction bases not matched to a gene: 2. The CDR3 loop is CASSQGGRAYEQYF. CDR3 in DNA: TGTGCCAGCAGCCAAGGAGGGAGGGCCTACGAGCAGTACTTC.

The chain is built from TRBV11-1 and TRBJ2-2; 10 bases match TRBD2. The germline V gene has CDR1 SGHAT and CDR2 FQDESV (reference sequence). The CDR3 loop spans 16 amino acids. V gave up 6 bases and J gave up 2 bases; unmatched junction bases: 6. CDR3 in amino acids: CASSKRGGSNTGELFF. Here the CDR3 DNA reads TGTGCCAGCAGTAAGCGGGGGGGCTCAAACACCGGGGAGCTGTTTTTT.

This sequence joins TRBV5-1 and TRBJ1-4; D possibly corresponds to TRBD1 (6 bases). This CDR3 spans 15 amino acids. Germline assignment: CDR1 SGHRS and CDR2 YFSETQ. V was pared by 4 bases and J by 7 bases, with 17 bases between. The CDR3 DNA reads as TGCGCCAGCAGCGGACAGCCCACAGGAGGTGAAAAACTGTTTTTT. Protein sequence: CASSGQPTGGEKLFF.